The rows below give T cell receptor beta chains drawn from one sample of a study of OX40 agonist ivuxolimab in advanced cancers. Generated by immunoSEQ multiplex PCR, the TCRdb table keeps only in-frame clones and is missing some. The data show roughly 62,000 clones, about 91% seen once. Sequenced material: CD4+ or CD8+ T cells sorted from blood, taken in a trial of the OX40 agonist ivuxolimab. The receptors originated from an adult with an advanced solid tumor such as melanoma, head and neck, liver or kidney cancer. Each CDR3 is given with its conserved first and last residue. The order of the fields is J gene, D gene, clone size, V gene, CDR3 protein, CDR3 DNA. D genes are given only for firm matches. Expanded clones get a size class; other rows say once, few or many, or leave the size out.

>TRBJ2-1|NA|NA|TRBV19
CASSMWGEGGRQFF
TGTGCCAGTAGTATGTGGGGGGAAGGAGGGCGGCAGTTCTTC
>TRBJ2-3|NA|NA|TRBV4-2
CASSQEIGADTQYF
TGTGCCAGCAGCCAAGAAATAGGGGCAGATACGCAGTATTTT
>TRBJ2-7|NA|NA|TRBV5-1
CASSLGTGAYEQYF
TGCGCCAGCAGCTTAGGGACTGGGGCCTACGAGCAGTACTTC
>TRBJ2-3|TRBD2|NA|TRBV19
CASSMGGIASTDTQYF
TGTGCCAGTAGTATGGGGGGGATAGCTAGCACAGATACGCAGTATTTT
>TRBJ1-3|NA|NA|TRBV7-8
CASSPRHSLSSGNTIYF
TGTGCCAGCAGCCCGAGGCACTCCCTGTCCTCTGGAAACACCATATATTTT
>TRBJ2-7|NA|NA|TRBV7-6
CASSVADGTYEQYF
TGTGCCAGCAGCGTGGCCGACGGAACCTACGAGCAGTACTTC
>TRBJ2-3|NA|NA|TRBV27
CASGWGVRTDTQYF
TGTGCCAGCGGGTGGGGGGTAAGGACAGATACGCAGTATTTT
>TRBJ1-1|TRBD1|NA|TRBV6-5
CASSWVGTDTEAFF
TGTGCCAGCAGTTGGGTTGGGACAGACACTGAAGCTTTCTTT
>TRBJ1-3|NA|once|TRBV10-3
CAISDPDGGGVSGNTIYF
TGTGCCATCAGTGACCCCGACGGAGGTGGGGTCTCTGGAAACACCATATATTTT
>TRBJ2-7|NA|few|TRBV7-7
CASSLAQGSEQYF
TGTGCCAGCAGCTTAGCCCAGGGCTCCGAGCAGTACTTC
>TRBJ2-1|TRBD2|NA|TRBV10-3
CAISYLGLASSYNEQFF
TGTGCCATCAGTTATCTGGGACTAGCGAGCTCCTACAATGAGCAGTTCTTC
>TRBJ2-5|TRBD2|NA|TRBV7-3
CASSLGLAGPQETQYF
TGTGCCAGCAGCTTGGGACTAGCGGGACCCCAAGAGACCCAGTACTTC
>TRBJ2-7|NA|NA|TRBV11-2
CATAQGGSYEQYF
TGTGCCACCGCACAGGGCGGCTCCTACGAGCAGTACTTC
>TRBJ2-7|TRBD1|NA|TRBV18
CASSVRDRAGEQYF
TGTGCCAGCTCAGTCCGGGACAGGGCGGGGGAGCAGTACTTC
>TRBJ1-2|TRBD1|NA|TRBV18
CASSPPLTGGANYGYTF
TGTGCCAGCTCACCACCGTTAACAGGGGGCGCTAACTATGGCTACACCTTC
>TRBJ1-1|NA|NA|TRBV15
CATSSRWNTEAFF
TGTGCCACCAGCAGCCGGTGGAACACTGAAGCTTTCTTT
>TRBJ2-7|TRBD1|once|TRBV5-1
CASSLEGATGEQYF
TGCGCCAGCAGCTTGGAGGGGGCCACTGGGGAGCAGTACTTC
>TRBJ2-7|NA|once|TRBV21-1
CASSNPGLAAVSSYEQYF
TGTGCCAGCAGCAATCCGGGACTAGCGGCTGTGAGCTCCTACGAGCAGTACTTC
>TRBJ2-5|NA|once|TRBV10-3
CAISEFPGPVETQYF
TGTGCCATCAGTGAGTTCCCAGGTCCAGTAGAGACCCAGTACTTC
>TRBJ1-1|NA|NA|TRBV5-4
CASSLAGSTEAFF
TGTGCCAGCAGCTTGGCTGGGAGCACTGAAGCTTTCTTT
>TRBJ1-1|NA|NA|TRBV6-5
CASCADRSENTEAFF
TGTGCCAGCTGTGCAGACAGGTCCGAGAACACTGAAGCTTTCTTT
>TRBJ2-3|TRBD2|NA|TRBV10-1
CASSDEREDGTDTQYF
TGCGCCAGCAGTGATGAGCGGGAGGACGGCACAGATACGCAGTATTTT
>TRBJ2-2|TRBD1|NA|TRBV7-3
CASRHELQPGGFGELFF
TGTGCCAGCAGACACGAACTCCAACCAGGGGGCTTCGGGGAGCTGTTTTTT
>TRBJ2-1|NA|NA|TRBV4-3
CASSQVVRDNEQFF
TGCGCCAGCAGCCAAGTAGTACGAGATAATGAGCAGTTCTTC
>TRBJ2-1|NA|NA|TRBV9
CASSAPDLSSYNEQFF
TGTGCCAGCAGCGCTCCGGACTTGAGCTCCTACAATGAGCAGTTCTTC
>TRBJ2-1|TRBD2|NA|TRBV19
CASSIDSGTSGSSYNEQFF
TGTGCCAGTAGTATAGATAGCGGGACTAGCGGGAGCTCCTACAATGAGCAGTTCTTC
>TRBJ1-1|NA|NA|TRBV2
CASSATNTGLMAFF
TGTGCCAGCAGCGCCACTAATACAGGGCTGATGGCTTTCTTT
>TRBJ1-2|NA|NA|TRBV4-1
CATRQDPSINYGYTF
TGCGCCACCAGACAGGACCCCTCTATCAACTATGGCTACACCTTC
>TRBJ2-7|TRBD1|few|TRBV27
CASQDRGLGEQYF
TGTGCCAGCCAGGACAGGGGGCTTGGGGAGCAGTACTTC
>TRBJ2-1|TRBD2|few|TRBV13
CASSLGGGLAGYNEQFF
TGTGCCAGCAGCTTAGGGGGTGGCCTAGCGGGCTACAATGAGCAGTTCTTC
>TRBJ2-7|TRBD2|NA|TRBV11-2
CASSFRGQGSGAYEQYF
TGTGCCAGCAGCTTTAGGGGCCAGGGTAGCGGGGCCTACGAGCAGTACTTC
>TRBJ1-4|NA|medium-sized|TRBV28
CASSARVNEKLFF
TGTGCCAGCAGTGCGAGGGTTAATGAAAAACTGTTTTTT
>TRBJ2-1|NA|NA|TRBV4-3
CASSQNWGSLSSYNEQFF
TGCGCCAGCAGCCAGAATTGGGGGAGCCTGAGCTCCTACAATGAGCAGTTCTTC
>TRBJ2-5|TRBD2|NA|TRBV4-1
CASSQGSGISETQYF
TGCGCCAGCAGCCAAGGAAGCGGGATTTCGGAGACCCAGTACTTC
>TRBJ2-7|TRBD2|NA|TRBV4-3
CASSQDRGTSGYEQYF
TGCGCCAGCAGCCAAGATAGGGGGACTAGCGGCTACGAGCAGTACTTC
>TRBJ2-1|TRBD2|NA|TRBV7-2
CASSSLLAGVYNEQFF
TGTGCCAGCAGCTCCCTGCTAGCGGGAGTCTACAATGAGCAGTTCTTC
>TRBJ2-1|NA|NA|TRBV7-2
CASSNGQHNEQFF
TGTGCCAGCAGTAACGGACAACACAATGAGCAGTTCTTC
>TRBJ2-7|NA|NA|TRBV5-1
CASSLAGDMIHEQYF
TGCGCCAGCAGCTTGGCAGGGGATATGATCCACGAGCAGTACTTC
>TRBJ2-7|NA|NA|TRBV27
CASSLVGEGAYEQYF
TGTGCCAGCAGTTTAGTAGGGGAAGGAGCCTACGAGCAGTACTTC
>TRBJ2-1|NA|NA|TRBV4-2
CASSQTLLSYNEQFF
TGTGCCAGCAGCCAGACGCTTCTCTCCTACAATGAGCAGTTCTTC
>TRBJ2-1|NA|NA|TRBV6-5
CASSYSDPTSNEQFF
TGTGCCAGCAGTTACTCGGACCCAACCTCCAATGAGCAGTTCTTC
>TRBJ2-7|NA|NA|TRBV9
CASSVGAGPYEQYF
TGTGCCAGCAGCGTAGGAGCGGGCCCCTACGAGCAGTACTTC
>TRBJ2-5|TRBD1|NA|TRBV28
CASSRGQGLETQYF
TGTGCCAGCAGCCGGGGACAGGGGCTGGAGACCCAGTACTTC
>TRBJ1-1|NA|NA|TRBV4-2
CASSPLLARVDFGVGNTEAFF
TGTGCCAGCAGCCCCCTCCTGGCCAGGGTGGATTTCGGGGTGGGGAACACTGAAGCTTTCTTT
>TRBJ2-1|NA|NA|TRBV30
CAGHGSLSYNEQFF
TGTGCCGGGCACGGGTCCCTCTCCTACAATGAGCAGTTCTTC
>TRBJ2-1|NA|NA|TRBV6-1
CASTLDFYNEQFF
TGTGCCAGCACCTTGGACTTCTACAATGAGCAGTTCTTC
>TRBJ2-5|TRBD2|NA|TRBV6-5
CASSRTSGSVETQYF
TGTGCCAGCAGCCGGACTAGCGGGAGTGTAGAGACCCAGTACTTC
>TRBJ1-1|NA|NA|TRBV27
CASSLTLGAEAFF
TGTGCCAGCAGCCTCACACTTGGAGCTGAAGCTTTCTTT
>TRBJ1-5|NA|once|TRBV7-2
CASSSWGNQPQHF
TGTGCCAGCAGCTCCTGGGGCAATCAGCCCCAGCATTTT
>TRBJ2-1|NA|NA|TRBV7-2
CASSLDPPGEQFF
TGTGCCAGCAGCTTAGATCCCCCGGGGGAGCAGTTCTTC
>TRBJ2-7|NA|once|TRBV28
CASSNTPGSEQYF
TGTGCCAGCAGTAACACCCCAGGGTCCGAGCAGTACTTC
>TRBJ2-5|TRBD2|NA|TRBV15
CATRSGSSWETQYF
TGTGCCACCAGAAGCGGGAGCTCGTGGGAGACCCAGTACTTC
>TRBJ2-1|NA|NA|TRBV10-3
CAISELQGREQFF
TGTGCCATCAGTGAACTACAGGGACGGGAGCAGTTCTTC
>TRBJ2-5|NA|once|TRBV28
CASSLVSRQETQYF
TGTGCCAGCAGTTTAGTTTCCAGACAAGAGACCCAGTACTTC